This TCR beta chain originates from a study of T cell responses to AZD1222 COVID-19 vaccine. Study-level results: Nearly half of spike-specific TCRs reportedly target unmutated variant regions. Donors, mostly white British, included more females; clonal diversity was possibly underestimated. Spike was spanned by vaccine-associated CD4 TCRs, which were dominant at 160-218 and 743-854.

Germline V gene data show CDR1 as MNHEY and CDR2 as SMNVEV (reference sequence). CDR3 length equals 12 residues. V was trimmed by 9 bases and J by 16 bases, leaving 22 bases between them. Generated by immunoSEQ multiplex PCR, the TCRdb table keeps only in-frame clones and is missing some. Among 100,000 to 150,000 clones listed, about 89% were seen once. With regard to this clone: Antigen specificity is unknown.

This material consisted of peripheral blood, taken on day 0 of AZD1222 vaccination. The V and J genes are TRBV27 and TRBJ2-1; a possible D gene is TRBD2 (7 bases). This TCR was recovered from an adult in good health. The chain's CDR3 is CASGLTGGLRFF. For the CDR3, the DNA is TGTGCCAGTGGGCTGACGGGGGGCCTGCGTTTCTTC.